Described below is a single TCR beta chain sequence and its context. The antigen this receptor binds is unknown. No base-level quality is on record; no much larger clone is a single base apart. The library relied on the immunoSEQ multiplex PCR assay. For the multiplex PCR, a mixture combining 60 forward primers for TCR Vbeta segments and 13 reverse primers for TCR Jbeta segments was used. The CDR3 region of rearranged TCR beta genes was amplified from genomic DNA by a multiplex PCR assay. On the Illumina HiSeq System, the amplified TCR beta libraries were sequenced as 87-base-pair reads. As for the original processing: A later analysis tallied approximately 87 million unique TCR beta chains across the 700 or so repertoires, and about 12 million of those chains were shared by two or more donors. To remove PCR and sequencing errors, raw reads were error-corrected and collapsed into unique sequences using a nearest-neighbor algorithm that merged closely related sequences. CDR3 sequences were aligned to IMGT reference sequences to assign V, D and J gene segments. For a sequence to be retained, a match of at least six nucleotides was required to both a V gene segment and a J gene segment. A rearrangement counted as productive if the CDR3 had no stop codons and remained in frame with V and J, and every other rearrangement counted as non-productive. Following IMGT convention, CDR3 was defined as the stretch from the second conserved V-encoded cysteine to the conserved J-encoded phenylalanine. The earlier analysis of approximately 590 of the donors excluded any sequence lacking an unambiguous match to a single V gene segment. An earlier analysis of 550 to 650 of the donors classified V segments as functional when productive rearrangements were above 56.7% and as segregating when the standard deviation between donors was above 5%. A statistical classification framework was developed to diagnose cytomegalovirus status using the catalog of TCR beta chain sequences. V and J gene assignment, in a later analysis, came from comparing TCR nucleotide sequences with IMGT/GENE-DB human TR gene sequences. In a later analysis, CDR3 sequences and most-parsimonious VDJ recombination scenarios were assigned using the TCRdist pipeline. In a later analysis, each TCR beta chain was defined by its CDR3 amino acid sequence together with its V-gene family, and reads without a unique V-gene family were excluded. To address suspected cross-contamination and a sequencing artifact, a later analysis removed roughly 640 highly shared, low-generation-probability nucleotide sequences. A later analysis calculated a clonal expansion index for each public chain from normalized within-repertoire ranks of inferred template counts. A later analysis computed generation probabilities with a VDJ recombination model fitted to out-of-frame rearrangements, and checked the results against IGoR. Hypergeometric tests were used in a later analysis to score TCR-TCR, TCR-HLA and TCR-CMV co-occurrence, with a repertoire-size bias correction applied to the TCR pairs. To estimate false discovery rates, a later analysis permuted the HLA or CMV assignments 20 times. A later analysis grouped co-occurring TCRs with DBSCAN, adding TCRdist sequence similarity when clustering within HLA-allele-positive subsets. Co-occurrence clustering excluded repertoires with fewer than 30,000 or more than 120,000 public chains, plus five with anomalous nucleotide sharing. Drawn from immuneACCESS, this table holds only the in-frame rearrangements with V and J called that TCRdb kept. Clones are partly lost; checked studies trace under half to an unresolved V gene and leave the rest unexplained. That table gives V, J and clone size, and the DNA gave D and trimming. This sample holds about 92,000 clones; about 67% were observed only once. The top ten clones comprise 16% of the sample.

The record originates from a study of cytomegalovirus exposure and HLA in healthy donors (dated by TCRdb to 2016 to 2017). For the study in its entirety: An earlier analysis of 587 of the donors reported 276 Gb of sequence data and 95 million to 130 million unique TCR beta sequences obtained from about 179 million T cells. Across under 500 genotyped donors of the cohort, an average of about 240,000 unique TCR beta nucleotide sequences per donor were sequenced, and 15% to 20% of those sequences were non-productive. Typing coverage differed by locus: A, B, C, DRB1 and DQB1 were typed in about 620-640 donors, DQA1 in about 550, DPA1 in some 610, and DPB1 in roughly 450. In addition to the first cohort of approximately 670 subjects, a separate validation cohort of 130 or so different subjects was used. The later analysis used no new phenotypic data to find candidate immune exposures, relying instead on TCR beta sequences and their occurrence across donors. Donor age, sex, ethnicity and CMV serostatus were compiled alongside the repertoire data. The study aimed to test whether signatures of past pathogen exposure could be identified by cataloging public T cell receptors. All discovery cohort repertoires had been generated on a single sequencing platform. About 5 DR-DQ haplotypes were handled as single units for association and clustering, since linkage in the cohort was strong. In a later genetic analysis, genome-wide SNP genotypes for about three fifths of the roughly 670 donors were used, and that subset was treated as a discovery cohort. An early release that covered approximately 600 HLA-typed donors contained about 300 gigabases of sequencing data and about 93 million unique TCR sequences. The genetic ancestry cluster associated with self-reported Caucasian donors included 81% of the 398 genotyped donors. The study used immunosequencing to profile the T cell repertoires of 666 subjects and linked those repertoires to cytomegalovirus serostatus. An earlier analysis of approximately 500 of the donors applied high-throughput TCR beta sequencing to assess whether each TCR beta V gene segment acted as functional or pseudogenic. In a later analysis, previously published TCR beta repertoires from 550 to 700 donors were re-analyzed and high-resolution HLA genotyping was added so that TCR occurrence patterns could be studied. To predict cytomegalovirus infection status, the study brought together high-throughput TCR immunosequencing, statistical association of individual TCRs with disease status, and machine learning. HLA typing covered class I and class II loci at four-digit resolution.

The study at large found these results: Several of the top co-occurrence clusters appeared to be linked to parvovirus B19, influenza, CMV and Epstein-Barr virus, according to a later analysis. In the study, 150 to 200 TCR beta chains were listed as associated with cytomegalovirus. According to a later genetic analysis, donors in an Asian-associated ancestry cluster had fewer N-insertions in productive TCRs than the roughly 700-donor mean. In an earlier analysis of 450 to 750 of the donors, most TCR beta V segments appeared in productive rearrangements about 87% or about 30% of the time, broadly matching IMGT annotations. Correlated functional status among segregating V segments might reflect linkage disequilibrium, but an unknown experimental factor could not be ruled out. Immune exposure information for the cohort was limited to CMV serostatus. In vitro tests confirmed that a few of the cytomegalovirus-associated TCR beta chains recognize cytomegalovirus antigens. A later analysis found that most CMV-associated TCR beta chains appeared HLA-restricted, with HLA associations seemingly driven largely by CMV exposure. Because the 87-base-pair reads could not distinguish some IMGT-functional V segments, including TRBV6-2 and TRBV6-3, those segments were excluded. An association between a missense DCLRE1C variant and V-gene and J-gene trimming of TCR beta chains was found in a later genetic analysis and replicated in an independent cohort. Specific HLA alleles were associated with 15,000 to 20,000 TCR beta sequences at a false discovery rate of 0.05 in a later analysis. In a later analysis, TCR association rates were found to vary across HLA loci, with the most associated TCRs seen for DRB1 alleles and the fewest for HLA-C alleles. The authors suggested that the approach could potentially be extended to other disease states and immunological phenotypes. A group of highly shared sequence variants was considered likely to be a technical artifact of the sequencing pipeline. Compared with equally common non-associated chains, HLA-associated TCR beta chains in a later analysis were more clonally expanded and had lower generation probabilities. The classifier was reported to diagnose cytomegalovirus status with high specificity and sensitivity in both the original and validation cohorts. When HLA alleles, especially DR and DQ, strongly co-occurred, TCR associations were difficult to assign to individual alleles. Because some donors lacked HLA typing at each locus, the association tests relied only on the typed subset. The presence/absence analyses assumed that sequencing depth was roughly uniform across donors, and that assumption may not be true. A further reported finding was that TCR beta sequences accurately predicted the HLA-A and HLA-B alleles for most subjects in the first cohort. Most TCR sequences were observed very rarely across donors, whereas some public TCRs were present in many individuals. The earlier analysis of around 600 of the donors excluded roughly 17 rarely observed V segments, including chromosome 9 orphons, because counts were too low. In this cohort, only TCR beta chains were sequenced, and detectable features were limited by the absence of alpha or paired-chain data.

In total, approximately 700 healthy bone marrow donors made up the cohort. At the time of sampling, all cohort members were nominally healthy, though unrecorded immune exposures were likely present. The donor tested CMV seropositive and was one of the 289 seropositive cohort members. Every donor gave a peripheral blood sample, and the peripheral blood mononuclear cells from that sample were used for TCR beta sequencing. The Qiagen DNeasy Blood Extraction Kit was used to extract genomic DNA from the blood cell samples. According to the germline V gene, CDR1 reads MNHEY and CDR2 reads SVGAGI. V and J are truncated by 9 bases and 8 bases respectively, leaving an intervening sequence of 10 bases. The CDR3, cysteine through phenylalanine, is 10 amino acids long. Of all the DNA, just the CDR3 is kept, 30 bases in frame from base 1.

The sequence is built from TRBV6-5 and TRBJ1-2, with no confident D gene call. The sequenced sample consisted of PBMCs. This clonotype was sampled from a woman under 30 in good health and CMV-seropositive. The DNA sequence is as follows: TGTGCCAGTAAGGGAGAAGGCTACACCTTC. Its product reads: CASKGEGYTF.